The clone carrying this T cell receptor beta chain is medium-sized within its sample. What it binds is unknown. The CDR3 is 18 amino acids. V lost 3 bases, J lost 2 bases, and 8 bases stayed unmatched. CDR1 and CDR2 (germline): SGDLS, YYNGEE. The source of the sample is a study of T-cell reconstitution after alpha-beta-depleted transplantation in children. The authors prepared the TCRbeta library with unique molecular identifiers. TCRdb reanalysed the PCR reads using MiXCR and keeps one entry per CDR3 protein. In the table there are 40,000 to 55,000 distinct CDR3 sequences, about 9% of which are singletons. Study-wide results and limits: T-cell numbers and diversity, one year after transplant, stemmed largely from T cells that were newly produced. Reported findings indicate that, about two months after transplant, alpha-beta T cells came from several hundred expanded clones, which were derived from non-depleted graft cells. Certain patients had high TCRbeta diversity at day 60, and it came from recipient T cells and thymic progenitors that survived.

The material was PBMCs, mostly from graft donor cells, obtained 60 days after TCRalphabeta/CD19-depleted stem cell transplant. The receptor was isolated from a male patient between 2 and 10 years old who had a stem cell transplant for chronic granulomatous disease, so the T cells may come from the graft donor. This chain links TRBV9 with TRBJ2-1, with 13 positions matching TRBD2. CDR3 sequence: CASSAGLAGDGAYNEQFF. CDR3 bases: TGTGCCAGCAGCGCAGGACTAGCGGGAGATGGAGCCTACAATGAGCAGTTCTTC.